This T cell receptor (beta chain) derives from a study of PD-1 blockade in classical Hodgkin lymphoma. Study at large: Patients got intravenous nivolumab 3 mg/kg every 2 weeks. Whole-study findings and limits: With respect to the repertoire differences, their causes, possibly disease activity or prior therapy, remain undefined. CD4+ TCR diversity climbed significantly by C4D1, unlike CD8+ TCR diversity.

Assay used: immunoSEQ multiplex PCR; TCRdb lists only in-frame clones, some missing. There are 85,000 to 90,000 clones in the sample; approximately 90% occur only once, and around 3% lies in the top ten. The time point: cycle 4 day 1 (C4D1), after 6 weeks of nivolumab. Every patient experienced relapse after autologous stem cell transplantation, and brentuximab vedotin exposure varied. Details on this clone: Antigen: not known.

Here the sequenced sample was peripheral blood mononuclear cells (PBMCs), taken before the fourth cycle of nivolumab. The receptor comes from a human donor with classical Hodgkin lymphoma.

CDR3 bases: TGTGCCAGCGGCCCCCTAGCGGGCCTAAGCACAGATACGCAGTATTTT. Protein sequence: CASGPLAGLSTDTQYF. J is TRBJ2-3 and V is TRBV2; 8 bases agree with TRBD2. The germline CDR1 and CDR2 sequences are SNHLY and FYNNEI. With V trimmed by 8 bases and J by 0 bases, 10 bases remained unmatched. The CDR3 consists of 16 residues.